The 11 T cell receptor beta chains below all came from one sample that was sequenced in a study of blood T cell repertoires in COVID-19. Data came from immunoSEQ multiplex PCR; TCRdb stores just in-frame clones and leaves some out. The repertoire holds roughly 82,000 clones, with almost 85% as singletons. The sequenced sample was peripheral blood. These receptor sequences come from a man aged 60 to 69 with acute or convalescent COVID-19.

This clone came up a few times. The J gene is TRBJ1-1, the V gene TRBV30, with D perhaps matching TRBD1 (6 bases). Germline V gene lookup returns CDR1 GTSNPN and CDR2 SVGIG (reference sequence). The CDR3 length is 15 residues. V lost 0 bases, J lost 1 base, and 12 bases lay in between. For the CDR3, the DNA is TGTGCCTGGAGTGTACCCCGGACAGAGAACACTGAAGCTTTCTTT. It specifies CAWSVPRTENTEAFF.

The chain recombines TRBV28 with TRBJ2-2; the match to TRBD1 covers 8 bases. CDR3 length equals 15 residues. The ends lost 5 bases at V and 6 bases at J; junction bases unmatched: 8. Germline V gene data show CDR1 as MDHEN and CDR2 as SYDVKM. The CDR3, as DNA: TGTGCCAGCAGTCCAGGGGGCGTCATATCCGGGGAGCTGTTTTTT. Its protein is CASSPGGVISGELFF.

The V call is TRBV5-6, the J call TRBJ1-4; 9 bases line up with TRBD1. In germline, CDR1 is SGHDT, CDR2 YYEEEE. The CDR3 spans 15 residues. With V trimmed by 3 bases and J by 7 bases, 7 bases remained unmatched. This CDR3 is CASSSKTGGGEKLFF. CDR3 nucleotide sequence: TGTGCCAGCAGCTCAAAGACAGGGGGAGGTGAAAAACTGTTTTTT.

The rearrangement links TRBV2 to TRBJ2-3; the match to TRBD2 covers 9 bases. Trimming at V came to 8 bases and at J to 6 bases, leaving 9 bases not matched to a gene. The CDR3 runs 14 residues. From germline, CDR1 is SNHLY and CDR2 FYNNEI. This chain's CDR3 is CASSGERGVDTQYF. CDR3 sequence (DNA): TGTGCCAGCTCGGGGGAGCGGGGGGTGGATACGCAGTATTTT.

This chain connects TRBV7-9 to TRBJ1-2, with D unresolved. This CDR3 has 12 amino acids. V lost 3 bases, J lost 8 bases, and 10 bases lay in between. Looked up from germline, CDR1 is SEHNR and CDR2 is FQNEAQ (reference sequence). The CDR3 DNA follows: TGTGCCAGCAGCTTTATGCTATCGGGCTACACCTTC. Protein: CASSFMLSGYTF.

The V gene is TRBV21-1, the J gene TRBJ1-6. TRBV21-1 is labeled a pseudogene. This CDR3 comprises 17 residues. The CDR3 DNA reads as TGTGCCAGCAGCAAAGCCGACTCCGGTAGCTCAAATTCACCCCTCCACTTT. Translating it yields CASSKADSGSSNSPLHF.

The chain carries TRBV6-5 and TRBJ1-2; 11 bases fit TRBD1. CDR3 length: 16 residues. Germline V gene lookup returns CDR1 MNHEY and CDR2 SVGAGI. V lost 1 base to trimming and J lost 3 bases; unmatched junction nucleotides: 4. The CDR3 coding sequence is TGTGCCAGCAGTTACTACAGGACAGGGGGCGACTATGGCTACACCTTC. Translating gives CASSYYRTGGDYGYTF.

This clone is medium-sized within its sample. This chain connects TRBV7-9 to TRBJ1-5, with D possibly matching TRBD1 (5 bases). Germline V gene sequence: CDR1 SEHNR, CDR2 FQNEAQ (reference sequence). The V end lost 5 bases, the J end lost 0 bases, and 17 bases lay between the germline ends. This CDR3 contains 17 residues. CDR3 sequence (DNA): TGTGCCAGCAGCCCCCCAGCGGGACCCTATAGCAATCAGCCCCAGCATTTT. It codes for CASSPPAGPYSNQPQHF.

J is TRBJ2-3 and V is TRBV7-2; D unclear. Germline V gene sequence: CDR1 SGHTA, CDR2 FQGNSA. V was trimmed by 0 bases and J by 2 bases, leaving 3 bases between them. This CDR3 contains 13 residues. The CDR3 nucleotides read TGTGCCAGCAGCTTAGCGTACACAGATACGCAGTATTTT. Protein: CASSLAYTDTQYF. The complete variable domain, with remaining parts taken from reference TRBV7-2 and TRBJ2-3, reads GAGVSQSPSNKVTEKGKDVELRCDPISGHTALYWYRQSLGQGLEFLIYFQGNSAPDKSGLPSDRFSAERTGGSVSTLTIQRTQQEDSAVYLCASSLAYTDTQYFGPGTRLTVL.

The chain uses TRBV28 and TRBJ1-2; TRBD1 aligns across 7 bases. Germline trimming cut 11 bases from V and 4 bases from J; bases unmatched to any gene: 10. The CDR3 sequence is 13 residues long. Germline V gene lookup returns CDR1 MDHEN and CDR2 SYDVKM. The CDR3 bases are TGTGCCGCTACGGGACAGAACCCCTATGGCTACACCTTC. It codes for CAATGQNPYGYTF.

This chain links TRBV27 with TRBJ1-2; the D gene is possibly TRBD1 (5 bases). V lost 3 bases and J lost 4, with 18 bases in between. Germline loops: CDR1 MNHEY, CDR2 SMNVEV (reference sequence). The CDR3 extends over 16 amino acids. CDR3 loop: CASSLSFVGGFYGYTF. In nucleotides, the CDR3 is TGTGCCAGCAGTTTGAGTTTCGTCGGGGGTTTCTATGGCTACACCTTC.